Listed below are T cell receptor beta chains from one sample, sequenced in a study of T-cell reconstitution after alpha-beta-depleted transplantation in children. One entry per CDR3 protein results from TCRdb running MiXCR on the PCR reads. The repertoire includes about a million distinct CDR3 sequences, about 26% of them detected once, and roughly 28% sits in the top ten. This sample comprised PBMCs, mostly from graft donor cells, obtained 360 days after TCRalphabeta/CD19-depleted stem cell transplant. These receptors were collected from a boy younger than two who had a stem cell transplant for SCID, so the T cells may come from the graft donor. Both conserved end residues are part of each CDR3. D genes are given only for firm matches. Clone sizes are given selectively: once, few, many, or a class where the clone is expanded.

TRBV27	TRBD1	NA	TRBJ2-2	CASSLLDRGRTGELFF	TGTGCCAGCAGTTTACTCGACAGGGGTAGGACCGGGGAGCTGTTTTTT
TRBV7-9	TRBD1	few	TRBJ1-1	CASSLHDRGSNTEAFF	TGTGCCAGCAGCTTACACGACAGGGGTTCGAACACTGAAGCTTTCTTT
TRBV4-1	TRBD1	NA	TRBJ1-1	CASSPWDSRQTEAFF	TGCGCCAGCAGCCCGTGGGACAGCCGGCAGACTGAAGCTTTCTTT
TRBV7-8	NA	few	TRBJ2-3	CASSFEVVDTQYF	TGTGCCAGCAGCTTTGAAGTGGTAGATACGCAGTATTTT
TRBV7-9	TRBD1	many	TRBJ2-5	CASSLWDRQETQYF	TGTGCCAGCAGCCTATGGGACAGACAAGAGACCCAGTACTTC
TRBV20-1	NA	NA	TRBJ2-1	CSAWAREQFF	TGCAGTGCTTGGGCCCGAGAGCAGTTCTTC
TRBV20-1	TRBD1	NA	TRBJ2-7	CSASTGPSYEQYF	TGCAGTGCGTCGACAGGGCCGTCCTACGAGCAGTACTTC
TRBV4-3	TRBD1	many	TRBJ2-2	CASSWTGVETSTGELFF	TGCGCCAGCAGCTGGACAGGGGTAGAGACAAGCACCGGGGAGCTGTTTTTT
TRBV18	NA	NA	TRBJ2-3	CASSPRASTDTQYF	TGTGCCAGCTCACCCCGTGCTAGCACAGATACGCAGTATTTT
TRBV2	NA	NA	TRBJ1-1	CASSEDRGRDTEAFF	TGTGCCAGCAGTGAAGACCGTGGACGGGACACTGAAGCTTTCTTT
TRBV7-2	TRBD2	NA	TRBJ2-1	CASRPGTSRGNEQFF	TGTGCCAGCAGACCTGGGACTAGCCGGGGCAATGAGCAGTTCTTC
TRBV20-1	NA	few	TRBJ2-3	CSASRAELGDTQYF	TGCAGTGCTTCCAGAGCGGAGCTAGGAGATACGCAGTATTTT
TRBV11-2	TRBD2	few	TRBJ2-7	CASSLGASLAGEQYF	TGTGCCAGCAGCTTAGGGGCCAGCCTAGCGGGGGAGCAGTACTTC
TRBV7-3	TRBD2	many	TRBJ2-2	CASSLTGGSRGELFF	TGTGCCAGCAGCTTAACCGGGGGGTCGAGGGGGGAGCTGTTTTTT
TRBV15	TRBD1	NA	TRBJ2-3	CATSRGSGQGTDTQYF	TGTGCCACCAGCAGGGGCTCGGGACAGGGCACAGATACGCAGTATTTT
TRBV29-1	NA	few	TRBJ2-7	CSVNTGTYEQYF	TGCAGCGTTAATACTGGTACCTACGAGCAGTACTTC
TRBV6-2/TRBV6-3	NA	NA	TRBJ1-5	CASSSVGGPNQPQHF	TGTGCCAGCAGTTCTGTGGGGGGTCCCAATCAGCCCCAGCATTTT
TRBV29-1	NA	NA	TRBJ1-1	CSVAGPGANTEAFF	TGCAGCGTTGCAGGCCCGGGGGCCAACACTGAAGCTTTCTTT
TRBV20-1	TRBD1	NA	TRBJ2-1	CSATSLDRGDEQFF	TGCAGTGCTACCTCCTTGGACAGGGGCGATGAGCAGTTCTTC
TRBV27	TRBD1	many	TRBJ1-3	CASSSRTGIGNTIYF	TGTGCCAGCAGTTCGCGGACAGGGATAGGAAACACCATATATTTT
TRBV5-7	NA	NA	TRBJ2-7	CASSPGLLNPKSDEQYF	TGTGCCAGCAGCCCTGGCCTTCTTAACCCCAAAAGCGACGAGCAGTACTTC
TRBV2	NA	NA	TRBJ2-7	CASTRSDLYEQYF	TGTGCCAGCACACGGAGTGACCTCTACGAGCAGTACTTC